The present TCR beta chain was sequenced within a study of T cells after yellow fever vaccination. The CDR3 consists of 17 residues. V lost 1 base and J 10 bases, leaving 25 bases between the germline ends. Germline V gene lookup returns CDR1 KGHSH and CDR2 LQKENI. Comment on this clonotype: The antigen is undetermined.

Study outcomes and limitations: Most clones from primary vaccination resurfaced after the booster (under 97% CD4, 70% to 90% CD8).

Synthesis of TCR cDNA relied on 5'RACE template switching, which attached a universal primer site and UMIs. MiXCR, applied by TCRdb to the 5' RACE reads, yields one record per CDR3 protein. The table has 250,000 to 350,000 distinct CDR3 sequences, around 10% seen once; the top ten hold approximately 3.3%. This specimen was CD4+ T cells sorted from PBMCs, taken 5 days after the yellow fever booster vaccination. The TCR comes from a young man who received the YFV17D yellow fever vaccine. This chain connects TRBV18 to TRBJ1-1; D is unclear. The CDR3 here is CASSPQVRTLAPSGAFF. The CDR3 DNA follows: TGTGCCAGCTCACCACAGGTTCGAACTCTCGCACCCAGTGGAGCTTTCTTT. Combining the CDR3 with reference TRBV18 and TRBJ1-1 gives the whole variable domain NAGVMQNPRHLVRRRGQEARLRCSPMKGHSHVYWYRQLPEEGLKFMVYLQKENIIDESGMPKERFSAEFPKEGPSILRIQQVVRGDSAAYFCASSPQVRTLAPSGAFFGQGTRLTVV.